This TCR beta chain was captured by sequencing in a study of OX40 agonist ivuxolimab in advanced cancers. Sequencing used immunoSEQ multiplex PCR; TCRdb keeps in-frame clones, though not all of them. In the table there are tens of thousands of clones, approximately 86% of which are singletons. Study results and caveats: In the 0.1 to 3.0 mg/kg range, CD4+ and CD8+ blood T cells had expanded clonally by week 6. At 0.1-3.0 mg/kg, partial responders had clonal expansion among the lowest observed. Not determined was the antigen specificity of the expanded peripheral T cells. CD8+ T cells were the subset that, on average, had more expanded clones than CD4+.

A remark on this clone: Its antigen is as yet unknown.

This clonotype was obtained from an adult with an advanced solid tumor such as melanoma, head and neck, liver or kidney cancer. The sample here was CD4+ or CD8+ T cells sorted from blood, taken in a trial of the OX40 agonist ivuxolimab.

The CDR3 DNA sequence: TGTGCCAGTAGTACGACAGGGGTCAATGAGCAGTTCTTC. This codes for CASSTTGVNEQFF. This chain joins TRBV19 and TRBJ2-1; 8 bases fit TRBD1. The CDR3 spans 13 residues. The junction had 2 bases not matched to a gene; V was cut back by 4 bases and J by 6 bases. Per the germline V gene, CDR1 is LNHDA and CDR2 is SQIVND (reference sequence).